This entry is about one T cell receptor (beta chain). Its target is unknown. The source of the sample is a study of radiotherapy plus CTLA-4 blockade in lung cancer. Study-wide results and caveats: In blood, early T cell clone dynamics reportedly predicted response best, together with interferon-beta. Radiotherapy with ipilimumab was followed by blood expansion of tumor-derived clones.

Produced via immunoSEQ multiplex PCR; TCRdb's table is partial and in-frame only. This table holds over 95,000 clones, about 70% found once. The CDR3 covers 15 residues. V gave up 2 bases and J gave up 6 bases; unmatched junction bases: 9. The V gene's germline CDR1 is SGHVS and CDR2 FNYEAQ. The origin of this receptor is a human donor with non-small cell lung cancer who had a partial response to radiotherapy plus ipilimumab. Some clones in this sample may be carry-over from other donors' samples. The gene calls are TRBV7-6 and TRBJ2-7, with 8 bases lining up with TRBD1. Specimen: peripheral blood, collected from a patient treated with radiotherapy plus ipilimumab. The CDR3 DNA follows: TGTGCCAGCAGCTTAACAGGACAGGGTTTCTCCGAGCAGTACTTC. It is translated as CASSLTGQGFSEQYF.